What follows are 27 T cell receptor beta chains derived from one specimen sequenced in a study of OX40 agonist ivuxolimab in advanced cancers. Profiled with immunoSEQ multiplex PCR; TCRdb holds only in-frame clones, not every one. The sample gives almost 80,000 clones, roughly four fifths of which show up once; 0.35% to 0.5% is in the top ten. Material: CD4+ or CD8+ T cells sorted from blood, obtained in a trial of the OX40 agonist ivuxolimab. These receptors all stem from an adult with an advanced solid tumor such as melanoma, head and neck, liver or kidney cancer.

The chain is built from TRBV11-3 and TRBJ1-1, with a tentative D call TRBD1 (5 bases). The ends were cut back, 3 bases at V and 3 bases at J, with 17 bases in the middle. The CDR3 has 16 amino acids. Germline assignment: CDR1 SGHNT and CDR2 YENEEA. As DNA, the CDR3 is TGTGCCAGCAGCTTCCAGGGCTTCGGAGAGGACACTGAAGCTTTCTTT. Translating gives CASSFQGFGEDTEAFF.

The chain links TRBV6-1 to TRBJ2-2, with 7 bases lining up with TRBD2. This CDR3 has 15 residues. V trimming: 8 bases; J trimming: 5 bases; junction bases outside the gene matches: 11. Per germline, CDR1 MNHNS and CDR2 SASEGT. The CDR3 nucleotides read TGTGCCAGCCCAAGGGAGCGGGGCCGAACCGGGGAGCTGTTTTTT. Translating it yields CASPRERGRTGELFF.

The chain has TRBV9 and TRBJ2-1; 12 nucleotides agree with TRBD2. V trimming: 1 base; J trimming: 13 bases; junction bases outside the gene matches: 3. Germline V gene lookup returns CDR1 SGDLS and CDR2 YYNGEE. The CDR3 has 13 residues. The CDR3 here is CASSVTTSGSQFF. The CDR3 DNA follows: TGTGCCAGCAGCGTAACGACTAGCGGGAGCCAGTTCTTC.

This chain connects TRBV7-8 to TRBJ2-7, with D possibly being TRBD1 or TRBD2 (5 bases each). The CDR3 sequence is 14 residues long. Germline V gene sequence: CDR1 SGHVS, CDR2 FQNEAQ. Trimming pared 5 bases from V and 3 bases from J, leaving 14 bases between. The chain's CDR3 is CASSAGARDYEQYV. CDR3 DNA: TGTGCCAGCAGCGCTGGGGCGAGGGACTACGAGCAGTACGTC.

J is TRBJ1-2 and V is TRBV28; possibly TRBD1 for D (6 bases). Germline lookup yields CDR1 MDHEN and CDR2 SYDVKM. The CDR3 covers 15 residues. The V and J ends lost 1 base and 5 bases respectively, with 14 bases between them. CDR3 nucleotides: TGTGCCAGCAGTTTATCCCAGGGGCGTCTATATGGCTACACCTTC. Protein sequence: CASSLSQGRLYGYTF.

The chain links TRBV28 to TRBJ1-5; D is unclear. V was shortened by 7 bases and J by 4 bases, with 11 bases between the two germline ends. CDR1 and CDR2 (germline): MDHEN, SYDVKM. The CDR3 consists of 13 residues. DNA of the CDR3: TGTGCCAGCATTACCGGAGTTAATCAGCCCCAGCATTTT. Translated, it gives CASITGVNQPQHF.

This clone has only a few counts. The V gene is TRBV18, the J gene TRBJ2-5; TRBD1 matches at 7 bases. The V gene's germline CDR1 is KGHSH and CDR2 LQKENI. J gave up 7 bases and V 3 bases, and 8 bases lay outside the gene matches. CDR3 length: 14 amino acids. The CDR3 reads CASSPGQVQWTQYF. For the CDR3, the DNA is TGTGCCAGCTCACCCGGACAGGTCCAGTGGACCCAGTACTTC.

The chain links TRBV29-1 to TRBJ2-5; maybe TRBD2 (5 bases). The CDR3 loop spans 13 amino acids. Germline V lookup: CDR1 SQVTM, CDR2 ANQGSEA. V gave up 4 bases and J gave up 7 bases, with 16 bases separating them. CDR3 amino acids: CSVGVDSVGTQYF. In DNA form, the CDR3 reads TGCAGCGTTGGAGTGGACTCGGTCGGGACCCAGTACTTC.

This clone was detected a few times. The V call is TRBV9, the J call TRBJ2-1; the D is unclear. The germline gives CDR1 SGDLS, CDR2 YYNGEE. The CDR3 is 13 amino acids. V dropped 2 bases and J dropped 9 bases, with 12 bases sitting between them. CDR3 residues: CASSVDAWSEQFF. CDR3 coding DNA: TGTGCCAGCAGCGTCGACGCTTGGAGTGAGCAGTTCTTC.

V and J are TRBV18 and TRBJ1-4; 7 positions match TRBD1. The CDR3 has 13 amino acids. The germline CDR1 and CDR2 sequences are KGHSH and LQKENI. V gave up 4 bases and J gave up 6 bases; unmatched junction bases: 2. CDR3: CASSRGTDEKLFF. CDR3 DNA: TGTGCCAGCTCACGGGGGACAGATGAAAAACTGTTTTTT.

The chain combines TRBV21-1 with TRBJ1-5; the table's D call TRBD1 went unverified against the DNA. TRBV21-1 is labeled a pseudogene. This CDR3 has 13 amino acids. CDR3 DNA sequence: TGTGCCAGCAGCGGACACCTGGGTCAGCCCCAGCATTTT. This gives the protein CASSGHLGQPQHF.

This chain links TRBV7-2 with TRBJ2-1; perhaps D is TRBD1 or TRBD2 (5 bases each). The CDR3 loop spans 15 amino acids. CDR1 and CDR2 from the germline V gene are SGHTA and FQGNSA. V shed 5 bases and J shed 6 bases, with 17 bases lying between them. CDR3 sequence: CASSVRGESFNEQFF. CDR3 in DNA: TGTGCCAGCAGCGTAAGGGGAGAAAGCTTCAATGAGCAGTTCTTC. Using reference TRBV7-2 and TRBJ2-1 for the parts outside the CDR3, the full variable domain is GAGVSQSPSNKVTEKGKDVELRCDPISGHTALYWYRQSLGQGLEFLIYFQGNSAPDKSGLPSDRFSAERTGGSVSTLTIQRTQQEDSAVYLCASSVRGESFNEQFFGPGTRLTVL.

The chain recombines TRBV5-1 with TRBJ1-1; D is uncertain. CDR3 length equals 17 residues. V was pared by 1 base and J by 0 bases, with 16 bases between. Germline assignment: CDR1 SGHRS and CDR2 YFSETQ. The CDR3 coding sequence is TGCGCCAGCAGCTTGTTGGGTGTGGGGATCATGAACACTGAAGCTTTCTTT. Its protein product is CASSLLGVGIMNTEAFF.

The sample holds one count of this clone. The chain has TRBV11-2 and TRBJ1-4; TRBD1 matches at 10 bases. Trimming at V came to 5 bases and at J to 7 bases, leaving 4 bases not matched to a gene. Per germline, CDR1 SGHAT and CDR2 FQNNGV. CDR3 length equals 14 residues. The CDR3 loop reads CASSQDRGREKLFF. The CDR3 DNA sequence: TGTGCCAGCAGCCAAGACAGGGGGCGTGAAAAACTGTTTTTT.

The chain joins TRBV9 to TRBJ2-7; D unresolved. The CDR3 totals 15 residues. Germline CDR1 is SGDLS and CDR2 is YYNGEE. V was trimmed by 0 bases and J by 0 bases, leaving 10 bases between them. Here the CDR3 reads CASSVESHSSYEQYV. CDR3 nucleotide sequence: TGTGCCAGCAGCGTAGAGTCTCACAGCTCCTACGAGCAGTACGTC.

V and J are TRBV7-9 and TRBJ1-1; D ambiguous. Germline values: CDR1 SEHNR, CDR2 FQNEAQ (reference sequence). The CDR3 has 12 residues. V was pared by 5 bases and J by 10 bases, with 14 bases between. The CDR3 spells CASSAGPRGAFF. In DNA, the CDR3 is TGTGCCAGCAGCGCTGGACCTCGGGGAGCTTTCTTT.

The chain is built from TRBV5-1 and TRBJ1-2; tentative D call: TRBD1 (6 bases). The CDR3 extends over 13 amino acids. Trimming stripped 3 bases from V and 4 bases from J, with 10 bases between. Looked up from germline, CDR1 is SGHRS and CDR2 is YFSETQ. This chain's CDR3 is CASSSGQFYGYTF. DNA for the CDR3: TGCGCCAGCAGCTCCGGACAGTTCTATGGCTACACCTTC. The full variable domain, its missing parts supplied by reference TRBV5-1 and TRBJ1-2, is KAGVTQTPRYLIKTRGQQVTLSCSPISGHRSVSWYQQTPGQGLQFLFEYFSETQRNKGNFPGRFSGRQFSNSRSEMNVSTLELGDSALYLCASSSGQFYGYTFGSGTRLTVV.

This sequence joins TRBV29-1 and TRBJ2-5; D gene ambiguous. The J call may be faulty, since TRBJ2-7 better matches the DNA end. The germline CDR1 and CDR2 sequences are SQVTM and ANQGSEA. The CDR3 is made up of 12 amino acids. The CDR3 spells CSASTQSYEQYF. The CDR3 region has the DNA TGCAGCGCCAGTACCCAGTCCTACGAGCAGTACTTC.

The table lists this clone with a count of one. The gene calls are TRBV19 and TRBJ1-2; TRBD1 is a possible D gene (5 bases). Germline CDR1 LNHDA, CDR2 SQIVND (reference sequence). CDR3 size: 12 residues. The V gene lost 8 bases and the J gene lost 0 bases, with 7 bases spanning the gap. CDR3 residues: CASVTANYGYTF. CDR3 bases: TGTGCCAGTGTGACAGCTAACTATGGCTACACCTTC.

The V and J genes are TRBV29-1 and TRBJ1-3; D gene ambiguous. The CDR3 extends over 12 amino acids. V lost 5 bases, J lost 0 bases, and 5 bases lay in between. In germline, CDR1 is SQVTM, CDR2 ANQGSEA. In DNA form, the CDR3 reads TGCAGCGTTCGGACCTCTGGAAACACCATATATTTT. The encoded protein is CSVRTSGNTIYF.

To note about this clone: The junction differs from germline at one of its ends, possibly a read error. This chain joins TRBV5-1 and TRBJ2-5; 11 bases are shared with TRBD2. CDR3 size: 17 residues. CDR1 SGHRS and CDR2 YFSETQ come from the germline V gene. DNA for the CDR3: TGCGCCAGCAGGTTGGCGTTAGCGGGAGGGCTTGGAGAGACCCAGTACTTC. This gives the protein CASRLALAGGLGETQYF. Together with reference TRBV5-1 and TRBJ2-5, the CDR3 gives the full variable domain: KAGVTQTPRYLIKTRGQQVTLSCSPISGHRSVSWYQQTPGQGLQFLFEYFSETQRNKGNFPGRFSGRQFSNSRSEMNVSTLELGDSALYLCASRLALAGGLGETQYFGPGTRLLVL.

This chain joins TRBV7-9 and TRBJ1-2, with TRBD1 as a possible D gene (6 bases). Between the trimmed V and J ends, which lost 0 bases and 6 bases, there was a span of 14 bases. The CDR3 totals 15 residues. The V gene's germline CDR1 is SEHNR and CDR2 FQNEAQ (reference sequence). CDR3 protein: CASSLAQGRIDGYTF. In nucleotides, the CDR3 is TGTGCCAGCAGCTTAGCGCAGGGGCGCATCGATGGCTACACCTTC.

This clone was picked up one time. The J gene is TRBJ2-5, the V gene TRBV5-1, with D maybe TRBD2 (5 bases). Looked up from germline, CDR1 is SGHRS and CDR2 is YFSETQ. With 0 bases removed from V and 2 bases from J, the gap between germline ends came to 11 bases. The CDR3 totals 15 residues. CDR3 residues: CASSLGRTDQETQYF. The CDR3 region has the DNA TGCGCCAGCAGCTTGGGGAGGACGGATCAAGAGACCCAGTACTTC.

The table lists this clone with a count of one. This chain connects TRBV5-1 to TRBJ2-1; D is unresolved. The CDR3 totals 15 residues. With 5 bases removed from V and 5 bases from J, the gap between germline ends came to 17 bases. Germline lookup yields CDR1 SGHRS and CDR2 YFSETQ. The CDR3 DNA follows: TGCGCCAGCAGGAGTGCGACTGTAGCCAACAATGAGCAGTTCTTC. This translates into CASRSATVANNEQFF.

The J gene is TRBJ1-5, the V gene TRBV5-8; 7 bases are shared with TRBD1. The CDR3 spans 14 residues. After removal of 0 bases from V and 5 bases from J, the junction contained 2 bases not matched to a gene. Per germline, CDR1 SGHTS and CDR2 YDEGEE. The CDR3 loop is CASSLGQGDQPQHF. CDR3 nucleotides: TGTGCCAGCAGCTTGGGGCAGGGGGATCAGCCCCAGCATTTT.

The chain has TRBV6-1 and TRBJ1-6, with TRBD1 as a possible D gene (5 bases). This CDR3 spans 15 amino acids. Germline CDR1 reads MNHNS; CDR2 reads SASEGT. V dropped 2 bases and J dropped 1 base, with 6 bases sitting between them. The DNA for the CDR3 is TGTGCCAGCAGTGAACGGGGGTCCTATAATTCACCCCTCCACTTT. Residues: CASSERGSYNSPLHF.

V is TRBV19 and J is TRBJ2-3, with D possibly being TRBD2 (6 bases). The CDR3 sequence is 15 residues long. Germline lookup yields CDR1 LNHDA and CDR2 SQIVND (reference sequence). With 3 bases removed from V and 0 bases from J, the gap between germline ends came to 10 bases. CDR3 coding DNA: TGTGCCAGTAGTATTCTTGGGGGGAGCACAGATACGCAGTATTTT. It yields the protein CASSILGGSTDTQYF.